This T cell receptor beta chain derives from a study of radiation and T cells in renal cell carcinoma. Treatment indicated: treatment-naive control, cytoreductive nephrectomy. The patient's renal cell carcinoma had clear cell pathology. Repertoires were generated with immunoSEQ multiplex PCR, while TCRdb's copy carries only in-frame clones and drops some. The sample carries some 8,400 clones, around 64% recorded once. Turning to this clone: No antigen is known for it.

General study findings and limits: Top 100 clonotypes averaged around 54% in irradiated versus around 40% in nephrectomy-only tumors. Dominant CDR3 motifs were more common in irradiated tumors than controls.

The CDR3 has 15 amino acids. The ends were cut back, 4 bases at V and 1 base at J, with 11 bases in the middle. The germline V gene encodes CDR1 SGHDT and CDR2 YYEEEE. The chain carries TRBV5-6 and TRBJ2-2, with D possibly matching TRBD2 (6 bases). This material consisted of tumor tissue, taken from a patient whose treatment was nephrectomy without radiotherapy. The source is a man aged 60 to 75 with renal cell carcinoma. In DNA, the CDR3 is TGTGCCAGCAGCCCTCGGGGGAAGAACACCGGGGAGCTGTTTTTT. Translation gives CASSPRGKNTGELFF.